The rows below give T cell receptor beta chains drawn from one sample of a study of blood T cells in healthy people across ages. TCRdb ran MiXCR on the 5' RACE reads and lists one entry per CDR3 protein. The profile shows 650,000 to 1,000,000 distinct CDR3 sequences, 36% of them singletons. The sequencing sample was made of blood. These receptor sequences come from a man aged 18 to 29 in good health. The CDR3 runs from the conserved cysteine through the conserved F or W. The D gene is left open where the match is weak. The size field is filled for only some rows; it gives once, few, many or a size class.

>few|TRBV6-5|TRBD1|TRBJ1-1
CASSSRDRNLNTEAFF
TGTGCCAGCAGTTCCCGGGACAGGAATTTAAACACTGAAGCTTTCTTT
>few|TRBV12-3/TRBV12-4|NA|TRBJ2-1
CASSYRDGPQFF
TGTGCCAGCAGTTACCGGGACGGCCCCCAGTTCTTC
>NA|TRBV27|NA|TRBJ1-2
CASAGGPNYGYTF
TGTGCCAGCGCCGGTGGGCCTAACTATGGCTACACCTTC
>few|TRBV30|NA|TRBJ1-6
CAWSGQGNSPLHF
TGTGCCTGGAGCGGGCAGGGAAATTCACCCCTCCACTTT
>NA|TRBV19|NA|TRBJ1-1
CASSIRTANTEAFF
TGTGCCAGTAGTATCCGGACAGCCAACACTGAAGCTTTCTTT
>many|TRBV6-2/TRBV6-3|TRBD2|TRBJ2-3
CASSYATGGLTDTQYF
TGTGCCAGCAGTTACGCGACGGGGGGACTCACAGATACGCAGTATTTT
>NA|TRBV5-5|NA|TRBJ2-5
CASSLVPRVNNEQYF
TGTGCCAGCAGCTTAGTCCCCCGGGTCAACAATGAGCAGTACTTC
>NA|TRBV29-1|NA|TRBJ1-1
CSGGGGINTEAFF
TGCAGCGGGGGCGGGGGGATTAACACTGAAGCTTTCTTT
>once|TRBV30|NA|TRBJ2-5
CAWRESGDNNNEQYF
TGTGCCTGGAGGGAGTCGGGGGATAACAACAATGAGCAGTACTTC
>NA|TRBV2|TRBD1|TRBJ2-7
CASSGGDRSYEQYF
TGTGCCAGCAGTGGGGGGGACAGGTCCTACGAGCAGTACTTC
>NA|TRBV20-1|NA|TRBJ1-5
CSAPYGPGQPQPF
TGCAGTGCCCCGTACGGCCCGGGTCAGCCCCAGCCTTTT
>NA|TRBV5-1|NA|TRBJ1-2
CASSPQGYEGYTF
TGCGCCAGCAGCCCCCAGGGTTACGAGGGCTACACCTTC
>many|TRBV12-3/TRBV12-4|TRBD2|TRBJ2-7
CASRVAGLSYEQYF
TGTGCCAGCAGGGTAGCGGGACTCTCCTACGAGCAGTACTTC
>few|TRBV12-3/TRBV12-4|TRBD1|TRBJ2-7
CASTLRQGSYEQYF
TGTGCCAGCACCCTCCGACAGGGCTCCTACGAGCAGTACTTC
>NA|TRBV29-1|NA|TRBJ2-5
CSVEPSGELETQYF
TGCAGCGTGGAGCCTAGTGGGGAGCTGGAGACCCAGTACTTC